Presented here are 22 T cell receptor beta chains from one specimen sequenced in a study of T cells in Graves' hyperthyroidism and ophthalmopathy. RNA transcripts yielded amplified TCR beta CDR3 regions. First-round RT-PCR with HTBI primers amplified the TCR CDR3 region. In TCRdb, the multiplex PCR reads were re-called with MiXCR into one record per CDR3 protein. The repertoire holds 700,000 or so distinct CDR3 sequences, with about a sixth as singletons. The sequenced material came from blood. These receptors were obtained from a man aged 18 to 30 with Graves' hyperthyroidism.

This clonotype was observed a handful of times. The chain recombines TRBV2 with TRBJ2-4, with D possibly called TRBD1 or TRBD2 (5 bases each). The ends were cut back, 7 bases at V and 0 bases at J, with 16 bases in the middle. CDR1 is SNHLY and CDR2 is FYNNEI in the germline V gene. The CDR3 is 16 amino acids. Here the CDR3 reads CASNGDGRIAKNIQYF. DNA of the CDR3: TGTGCCAGCAATGGGGACGGACGAATAGCCAAAAACATTCAGTACTTC.

The chain employs TRBV5-4 and TRBJ2-1; D unresolved. The V end was cut by 4 bases, the J end by 7 bases, with 18 bases between. The V gene's germline CDR1 is SGHNT and CDR2 YYREEE (reference sequence). This CDR3 spans 15 amino acids. The CDR3 bases are TGTGCCAGCAGCAATGCAAAAACGGACGGGAATGAGCAGTTCTTC. This gives the protein CASSNAKTDGNEQFF.

This clonotype was seen only a few times. The chain couples TRBV9 to TRBJ2-5; D gene unclear. Germline V lookup: CDR1 SGDLS, CDR2 YYNGEE. V gave up 0 bases and J gave up 2 bases, with 11 bases separating them. This CDR3 has 15 amino acids. CDR3 DNA: TGTGCCAGCAGCGTAGGCCTGGAAGAACAAGAGACCCAGTACTTC. It is translated as CASSVGLEEQETQYF.

This chain connects TRBV12-3 or TRBV12-4 to TRBJ2-2, with D possibly TRBD2 on 6 matching bases. Trimming took off 1 base at V and 3 bases at J, with 12 bases between the two ends. This CDR3 has 16 amino acids. The CDR3 coding sequence is TGTGCCAGCAGTTTAGAGCCGGGAGACTACACCGGGGAGCTGTTTTTT. Translated, it gives CASSLEPGDYTGELFF.

The chain recombines TRBV28 with TRBJ1-1; 11 bases are shared with TRBD1. Germline CDR1 MDHEN, CDR2 SYDVKM. This CDR3 has 13 amino acids. V dropped 6 bases and J dropped 10; count of bases not matched to a gene: 7. Written as DNA, the CDR3 is TGTGCCAGCAGCCAGGGACAGGGGGACTCAGCTTTCTTT. Translated: CASSQGQGDSAFF.

In regard to this clonotype: This sequence may be a read error, since a much larger clone differs from it by one base. The chain is built from TRBV7-3 and TRBJ2-3; D is unresolved. The V end was cut by 8 bases, the J end by 5 bases, with 11 bases between. The V gene's germline CDR1 is SGHTA and CDR2 FQGTGA. CDR3 length equals 12 residues. The CDR3: CASGYWGDTQYF. The CDR3 coding sequence is TGTGCCAGCGGCTATTGGGGAGATACGCAGTATTTT.

This clonotype appeared many times. The genes are TRBV6-2 or TRBV6-3 and TRBJ1-4; 7 positions agree with TRBD1. V gave up 2 bases and J gave up 0 bases; unmatched junction bases: 6. Germline V lookup: CDR1 MNHEY, CDR2 SVGEGT. The CDR3 loop spans 17 amino acids. CDR3 amino acids: CASSYGGQDATNEKLFF. The CDR3 DNA reads TGTGCCAGCAGTTACGGAGGACAGGACGCAACTAATGAAAAACTGTTTTTT.

This clonotype was recorded a few times. The gene calls are TRBV18 and TRBJ2-1; 13 bases agree with TRBD2. CDR1 and CDR2 (germline): KGHSH, LQKENI. Unmatched junction bases numbered 12, after V lost 6 bases and J lost 7 bases. The CDR3 spans 17 residues. CDR3 DNA sequence: TGTGCCAGCTCCCCTCGGACTAGCGGGAGTCTGGGTAATGAGCAGTTCTTC. Encoded protein: CASSPRTSGSLGNEQFF.

This clonotype was observed a handful of times. The rearrangement joins TRBV5-1 to TRBJ1-2; 9 nucleotides line up with TRBD1. Germline V gene data show CDR1 as SGHRS and CDR2 as YFSETQ. Trimming at V came to 4 bases and at J to 6 bases, leaving 7 bases not matched to a gene. The CDR3 runs 14 residues. This chain's CDR3 is CASSPDRGRDGYTF. In nucleotides, the CDR3 is TGCGCCAGCAGCCCGGACAGGGGAAGAGATGGCTACACCTTC.

There are many counts of this clonotype. The chain employs TRBV7-2 and TRBJ2-1, with D possibly matching TRBD2 (7 bases). Germline CDR1 SGHTA, CDR2 FQGNSA. The CDR3 extends over 15 amino acids. V shed 5 bases and J shed 1 base, with 12 bases lying between them. CDR3 nucleotides: TGTGCCAGCAGCCGGAGCGGGACATCCTACAATGAGCAGTTCTTC. It translates to CASSRSGTSYNEQFF.

The chain employs TRBV2 and TRBJ2-1, with D tentatively TRBD2 (6 bases). The CDR3 runs 15 residues. Germline CDR1 SNHLY, CDR2 FYNNEI. The V and J ends lost 5 bases and 1 base respectively, with 12 bases between them. CDR3 residues: CASSRDGLSYNEQFF. As DNA, the CDR3 is TGTGCCAGCAGTCGGGACGGACTATCCTACAATGAGCAGTTCTTC.

Ten or more counts support this clonotype. The chain couples TRBV19 to TRBJ1-5; 9 nucleotides match TRBD1. The length of the CDR3 is 14 residues. With 6 bases clipped from V and 3 bases from J, the junction kept 3 bases outside the gene matches. Germline-derived CDR1 and CDR2 are LNHDA and SQIVND (reference sequence). CDR3 amino acids: CASRTGGYNQPQHF. The CDR3 nucleotides are TGTGCCAGTAGGACAGGGGGATACAATCAGCCCCAGCATTTT.

The rearrangement joins TRBV24-1 to TRBJ2-2, with 12 bases that match TRBD1. Germline lookup yields CDR1 KGHDR and CDR2 SFDVKD. V gave up 7 bases and J gave up 8 bases; unmatched junction bases: 13. The CDR3 has 17 amino acids. CDR3 protein: CATSYPGTGGNLGELFF. The CDR3 nucleotides read TGTGCCACCAGCTACCCCGGGACAGGGGGCAACTTAGGGGAGCTGTTTTTT.

The CDR3 reads CAWRGGIKQYF. CDR3 DNA sequence: TGTGCCTGGAGGGGCGGTATCAAGCAGTACTTC. This rearrangement joins TRBV30 to TRBJ2-7; D unresolved. V shed 3 bases and J shed 8 bases, with 11 bases lying between them. The germline V gene has CDR1 GTSNPN and CDR2 SVGIG (reference sequence). The CDR3 runs 11 residues. Full variable domain (remainder filled in from reference TRBV30 and TRBJ2-7): SQTIHQWPATLVQPVGSPLSLECTVEGTSNPNLYWYRQAAGRGLQLLFYSVGIGQISSEVPQNLSASRPQDRQFILSSKKLLLSDSGFYLCAWRGGIKQYFGPGTRLTVT.

This chain links TRBV5-5 with TRBJ2-7; a possible D gene is TRBD1 (6 bases). Germline values: CDR1 SGHKS, CDR2 YYEKEE (reference sequence). V was cut by 6 bases and J by 5 bases, with 15 bases left in between. The CDR3 is made up of 13 amino acids. The CDR3 reads CASTAPQGNEQYF. The CDR3 bases are TGTGCCAGCACCGCACCCCAGGGGAACGAGCAGTACTTC.

This clonotype appeared many times. This sequence joins TRBV24-1 and TRBJ2-7; the D gene is possibly TRBD2 (5 bases). The CDR3 sequence is 16 residues long. CDR1 KGHDR and CDR2 SFDVKD come from the germline V gene. Trimming shortened V by 4 bases and J by 5 bases, and 20 bases separated the two germline ends. The CDR3 region has the DNA TGTGCCACCAGTGACCCTGCTCCGGGAAAGGTCGACGAGCAGTACTTC. Amino acid sequence: CATSDPAPGKVDEQYF.

This rearrangement joins TRBV7-6 to TRBJ1-3; the match to TRBD1 covers 8 bases. This CDR3 spans 15 amino acids. Trimming cost V 5 bases and J 4 bases; bases outside gene matches: 7. Germline V gives CDR1 SGHVS, CDR2 FNYEAQ. The CDR3 DNA is TGTGCCAGCAGCCTCTTGACAGGGGAAGGAAACACCATATATTTT. It yields the protein CASSLLTGEGNTIYF.

This clonotype was seen only a few times. Here the CDR3 DNA reads TGCAGTGCTCGCATTACAGGGGGCGCCCCCTACGAGCAGTACTTC. It yields the protein CSARITGGAPYEQYF. The V call is TRBV20-1, the J call TRBJ2-7, with 9 bases fitting TRBD1. Losses at the gene ends were 5 bases for V and 2 bases for J; bases not matched to a gene: 10. The germline V gene encodes CDR1 DFQATT and CDR2 SNEGSKA (reference sequence). This CDR3 is 15 amino acids long.

The chain is built from TRBV28 and TRBJ1-2; 9 nucleotides align to TRBD1. This CDR3 comprises 15 residues. Germline V lookup: CDR1 MDHEN, CDR2 SYDVKM. V lost 7 bases, J lost 2 bases, and 8 bases stayed unmatched. The CDR3 coding sequence is TGTGCCAGCATTCCCGCGGGACAGGGCAACTATGGCTACACCTTC. This sequence encodes CASIPAGQGNYGYTF.

Only a few counts were recorded for this clonotype. The chain employs TRBV6-2 or TRBV6-3 and TRBJ2-7, with unresolved D. Trimming cost V 7 bases and J 5 bases, with 15 bases left between them. Germline CDR1 MNHEY, CDR2 SVGEGT. The CDR3 is 13 residues long. CDR3 DNA sequence: TGTGCCAGCACCGACTTGGGTTTGGACGAGCAGTACTTC. Protein sequence: CASTDLGLDEQYF.

This clonotype was seen more than once but under ten times. The rearrangement joins TRBV15 to TRBJ1-1; D is ambiguous. There are 15 residues in the CDR3. Germline V CDR1 and CDR2: LNHNV, YYDKDF (reference sequence). V gave up 0 bases and J gave up 3 bases, with 11 bases separating them. The CDR3 loop reads CATSRDGGWDTEAFF. For the CDR3, the DNA is TGTGCCACCAGCAGAGATGGAGGGTGGGACACTGAAGCTTTCTTT.

About this clonotype: This may be a read error, as it is one base from a much larger clone. V is TRBV20-1 and J is TRBJ1-1; 7 bases are a match to TRBD1. Germline CDR1 DFQATT, CDR2 SNEGSKA (reference sequence). The CDR3 contains 12 residues. The CDR3 bases are TGCAGTCTGCCGGGACAGAACGCTGAAGCTTTCTTT. It is translated as CSLPGQNAEAFF.